These 8 T cell receptor beta chains came from one sample sequenced in a study of cytomegalovirus exposure and HLA in healthy donors. This PCR relied on a set of 60 Vbeta primers and 13 Jbeta primers. The repertoire was sequenced with immunoSEQ multiplex PCR; TCRdb's copy has only in-frame clones and lacks some. The profile shows 95,000 to 150,000 clones, approximately 79% of them singletons. Sequenced input: PBMCs. The receptors here all came from a young man in good health and CMV-seronegative.

In this sample, this clone turned up a few times. The chain joins TRBV10-3 to TRBJ2-2; 9 bases line up with TRBD1. The CDR3 extends over 14 amino acids. V shed 7 bases, J shed 9 bases, and the junction held 9 bases outside the gene matches. Per germline, CDR1 ENHRY and CDR2 SYGVKD. CDR3 nucleotide sequence: TGTGCCATCACGGCGGGACAGGGAGTACGGGAGCTGTTTTTT. Its translation: CAITAGQGVRELFF.

This chain joins TRBV7-9 and TRBJ1-1; TRBD1 is a possible D gene (6 bases). The CDR3 has 15 amino acids. Germline V lookup: CDR1 SEHNR, CDR2 FQNEAQ (reference sequence). V dropped 1 base and J dropped 5 bases, with 14 bases sitting between them. CDR3 amino acids: CASSLGPGGRTEAFF. Here the CDR3 DNA reads TGTGCCAGCAGCTTAGGCCCCGGGGGGCGAACTGAAGCTTTCTTT.

The CDR3 region has the DNA TGTGCCAGCTCTCTTGAGCGAAGGGGGTCACCCCTCCACTTT. As protein: CASSLERRGSPLHF. This chain connects TRBV6-5 to TRBJ1-6, with D possibly TRBD1 on 6 matching bases. The CDR3 extends over 14 amino acids. Germline values: CDR1 MNHEY, CDR2 SVGAGI. V gave up 8 bases and J gave up 10 bases, with 18 bases separating them.

This clone was counted between two and nine times. The chain joins TRBV4-2 to TRBJ1-1; the D gene is possibly TRBD1 (6 bases). The CDR3 has 15 amino acids. V was clipped by 0 bases and J by 5 bases, with 13 bases between them. CDR1 and CDR2 (germline): LGHNA, YNFKEQ. This CDR3 reads CASSQDRSGVTEAFF. The CDR3 DNA sequence: TGTGCCAGCAGCCAAGACCGCTCAGGGGTTACTGAAGCTTTCTTT.

This clone has just one count. This chain uses TRBV28 with TRBJ1-5; no definite D call. V was shortened by 8 bases and J by 2 bases, with 13 bases between the two germline ends. CDR3 length: 14 amino acids. Germline-derived CDR1 and CDR2 are MDHEN and SYDVKM. The CDR3 region has the DNA TGTGCCAGCCTAGCCCTATCAGGCAATCAGCCCCAGCATTTT. This encodes CASLALSGNQPQHF.

This chain joins TRBV7-9 and TRBJ1-1; D uncertain. V was clipped by 5 bases and J by 4 bases, with 14 bases between them. Germline V gene lookup returns CDR1 SEHNR and CDR2 FQNEAQ (reference sequence). The CDR3 sequence is 14 residues long. The CDR3 reads CASSEAELSTEAFF. For the CDR3, the DNA is TGTGCCAGCAGCGAGGCAGAATTGAGCACTGAAGCTTTCTTT.

In this sample, this clone turned up a few times. This rearrangement joins TRBV5-6 to TRBJ2-7; D is perhaps TRBD2 (5 bases). This CDR3 contains 15 residues. V was trimmed by 0 bases and J by 5 bases, leaving 15 bases between them. CDR1 and CDR2 (germline): SGHDT, YYEEEE. The CDR3 bases are TGTGCCAGCAGCTTGGGGGAGACAAATGGGGACGAGCAGTACTTC. It is translated as CASSLGETNGDEQYF. The variable domain in full, with the rest retrieved from reference TRBV5-6 and TRBJ2-7, is DAGVTQSPTHLIKTRGQQVTLRCSPKSGHDTVSWYQQALGQGPQFIFQYYEEEERQRGNFPDRFSGHQFPNYSSELNVNALLLGDSALYLCASSLGETNGDEQYFGPGTRLTVT.

CDR3 region: CASSLEGDRHEQFF. CDR3 DNA: TGTGCCAGCAGCTTGGAGGGGGATAGGCATGAGCAGTTCTTC. This chain joins TRBV5-4 and TRBJ2-1, with a tentative D call TRBD1 (6 bases). V lost 0 bases and J 8 bases, leaving 12 bases between the germline ends. The CDR3 spans 14 residues. Germline V gene lookup returns CDR1 SGHNT and CDR2 YYREEE (reference sequence).